The 24 T cell receptor beta chains below all came from one sample that was sequenced in a study of blood T cell repertoires in COVID-19. The assay was immunoSEQ multiplex PCR, and TCRdb's table has in-frame clones only and misses some. This table holds 300,000 or so clones, 70% to 90% found once. Sample: peripheral blood. The receptor source for this set is a woman in her forties with acute or convalescent COVID-19.

The chain employs TRBV11-3 and TRBJ1-3; D is ambiguous. V shed 5 bases and J shed 3 bases, with 8 bases lying between them. CDR1 and CDR2 from the germline V gene are SGHNT and YENEEA. This CDR3 has 13 amino acids. CDR3 sequence: CASSPEYGNTIYF. The DNA of the CDR3 is TGTGCCAGCAGCCCAGAATATGGAAACACCATATATTTT.

The chain joins TRBV28 to TRBJ1-3, with TRBD1 matching over 11 bases. CDR3 length equals 14 residues. The V segment lost 6 bases and the J segment 7 bases; nucleotides outside the gene matches: 5. CDR1 is MDHEN, CDR2 SYDVKM, per germline. The CDR3 spells CASSQGQGGNTIYF. CDR3 in DNA: TGTGCCAGCAGCCAGGGACAGGGGGGGAACACCATATATTTT.

The V and J genes are TRBV2 and TRBJ2-5, with TRBD1 matching 8 bases. The CDR3 is 12 residues long. Germline trimming cut 7 bases from V and 6 bases from J; bases unmatched to any gene: 4. Germline V gives CDR1 SNHLY, CDR2 FYNNEI. The CDR3 region is CASKGQGQTQYF. For the CDR3, the DNA is TGTGCCAGCAAAGGACAGGGCCAGACCCAGTACTTC. Filled out from reference TRBV2 and TRBJ2-5, the complete variable domain reads EPEVTQTPSHQVTQMGQEVILRCVPISNHLYFYWYRQILGQKVEFLVSFYNNEISEKSEIFDDQFSVERPDGSNFTLKIRSTKLEDSAMYFCASKGQGQTQYFGPGTRLLVL.

The V call is TRBV24-1, the J call TRBJ1-1; 8 bases are shared with TRBD1. CDR1 and CDR2 from the germline V gene are KGHDR and SFDVKD. With V trimmed by 5 bases and J by 4 bases, 5 bases remained unmatched. The CDR3 loop spans 14 amino acids. CDR3 residues: CATSGPGGVTEAFF. CDR3 in DNA: TGTGCCACCAGTGGCCCAGGGGGCGTCACTGAAGCTTTCTTT.

The V and J genes are TRBV7-8 and TRBJ1-2; TRBD1 is a possible D gene (5 bases). Germline V gene sequence: CDR1 SGHVS, CDR2 FQNEAQ. This CDR3 has 15 amino acids. The V end was cut by 4 bases, the J end by 7 bases, with 19 bases between. The CDR3 here is CASSSARVSVVGYTF. The CDR3 DNA sequence: TGTGCCAGCAGCTCCGCCAGGGTATCCGTAGTTGGCTACACCTTC.

This clone was seen a handful of times. The rearrangement links TRBV7-8 to TRBJ2-5; 10 nucleotides align to TRBD2. This CDR3 is built from 15 residues. V shed 4 bases, J shed 1 base, and the junction held 3 bases outside the gene matches. Per germline, CDR1 SGHVS and CDR2 FQNEAQ. CDR3 region: CASSSSGGLQETQYF. Here the CDR3 DNA reads TGTGCCAGCAGCTCTAGCGGGGGCCTCCAAGAGACCCAGTACTTC.

This chain connects TRBV11-3 to TRBJ2-2; 8 bases agree with TRBD1. The ends lost 5 bases at V and 6 bases at J; junction bases unmatched: 2. The CDR3 length is 13 residues. In germline, CDR1 is SGHNT, CDR2 YENEEA. The CDR3 nucleotides are TGTGCCAGCAGCCAGACAGGGGCCGGGGAGCTGTTTTTT. The encoded protein is CASSQTGAGELFF.

The chain couples TRBV24-1 to TRBJ2-7, with 11 positions matching TRBD2. Losses at the gene ends were 9 bases for V and 7 bases for J; bases not matched to a gene: 19. The CDR3 totals 17 residues. Germline V CDR1 and CDR2: KGHDR, SFDVKD. Here the CDR3 DNA reads TGTGCCACCGTCAAAAATCTAGCGGGGGGTCGCGGGGAAGAGCAGTACGTC. Translating it yields CATVKNLAGGRGEEQYV.

The genes are TRBV5-1 and TRBJ1-6, with 10 bases identical to TRBD1. CDR3 size: 17 residues. Per germline, CDR1 SGHRS and CDR2 YFSETQ. The V and J ends lost 0 bases and 7 bases, in that order; junction bases with no gene match: 7. The CDR3 sequence is CASSLEPGQGINSPLHF. DNA of the CDR3: TGCGCCAGCAGCTTGGAGCCGGGACAGGGGATCAATTCACCCCTCCACTTT.

The chain carries TRBV30 and TRBJ1-6; D is ambiguous. Trimming removed 3 bases at V and 0 bases at J, with 12 bases between. There are 16 residues in the CDR3. CDR1 and CDR2 (germline): GTSNPN, SVGIG (reference sequence). This CDR3 reads CAWSFSGSSYNSPLHF. The CDR3 nucleotides read TGTGCCTGGAGCTTCAGCGGGAGCTCCTATAATTCACCCCTCCACTTT.

This chain connects TRBV9 to TRBJ2-3; a possible D gene is TRBD2 (6 bases). Germline CDR1 SGDLS, CDR2 YYNGEE. Between the trimmed V and J ends, which lost 3 bases and 0 bases, there was a span of 11 bases. The CDR3 length is 15 residues. The CDR3 spells CASSADGGSTDTQYF. DNA of the CDR3: TGTGCCAGCAGCGCGGACGGGGGTAGCACAGATACGCAGTATTTT.

The rearrangement uses TRBV7-3 and TRBJ2-1; TRBD2 matches at 9 bases. Per germline, CDR1 SGHTA and CDR2 FQGTGA. Trimming cost V 2 bases and J 6 bases; bases outside gene matches: 2. The CDR3 extends over 14 amino acids. The CDR3 sequence: CASSLAGGPNEQFF. The CDR3 DNA reads TGTGCCAGCAGCTTAGCGGGGGGGCCCAATGAGCAGTTCTTC.

J is TRBJ1-2 and V is TRBV30; D uncertain. The CDR3 has 16 amino acids. V shed 4 bases and J shed 0 bases, with 18 bases lying between them. Germline loops: CDR1 GTSNPN, CDR2 SVGIG (reference sequence). In nucleotides, the CDR3 is TGTGCCTGGACCCGGCCGGAGGCGGCACCTAACTATGGCTACACCTTC. This encodes CAWTRPEAAPNYGYTF. Looking up the rest from reference TRBV30 and TRBJ1-2 gives the full variable domain: SQTIHQWPATLVQPVGSPLSLECTVEGTSNPNLYWYRQAAGRGLQLLFYSVGIGQISSEVPQNLSASRPQDRQFILSSKKLLLSDSGFYLCAWTRPEAAPNYGYTFGSGTRLTVV.

In nucleotides, the CDR3 is TGTGCCTCGAATACGAGGGGGCAGTTCTATGGCTACACCTTC. Protein sequence: CASNTRGQFYGYTF. The chain has TRBV19 and TRBJ1-2, with TRBD1 identical over 7 bases. Unmatched junction bases numbered 13, after V lost 11 bases and J lost 4 bases. The CDR3 length is 14 residues. Germline loops: CDR1 LNHDA, CDR2 SQIVND (reference sequence).

The rearrangement uses TRBV27 and TRBJ2-1; tentative D call: TRBD1 (7 bases). The germline V and J ends were trimmed by 2 bases and 4 bases, with 12 bases remaining between them. This CDR3 is built from 15 residues. CDR1 and CDR2 (germline): MNHEY, SMNVEV (reference sequence). CDR3: CASSLRRDSYNEQFF. DNA for the CDR3: TGTGCCAGCAGTTTAAGGCGGGACAGTTACAATGAGCAGTTCTTC.

The CDR3 sequence is CASSPDRVREKLFF. The CDR3 DNA follows: TGTGCCAGCTCACCCGACAGGGTACGGGAAAAACTGTTTTTT. This rearrangement joins TRBV18 to TRBJ1-4, with TRBD1 matching 7 bases. The germline CDR1 and CDR2 sequences are KGHSH and LQKENI. This CDR3 is 14 amino acids long. Trimming removed 3 bases from V and 8 bases from J; junction bases left unmatched: 6.

This clone appeared a single time. The chain couples TRBV7-9 to TRBJ1-5; 11 positions agree with TRBD1. The CDR3 spans 19 residues. Trimming at V came to 4 bases and at J to 3 bases, leaving 14 bases not matched to a gene. Germline lookup yields CDR1 SEHNR and CDR2 FQNEAQ (reference sequence). The DNA of the CDR3 is TGTGCCAGCAGCTCACTATTCGGACAGGGGGCTGTTAACAATCAGCCCCAGCATTTT. As protein: CASSSLFGQGAVNNQPQHF.

V and J are TRBV2 and TRBJ2-2, with unresolved D. Trimming shortened V by 2 bases and J by 0 bases, and 4 bases separated the two germline ends. Germline V gives CDR1 SNHLY, CDR2 FYNNEI. This CDR3 contains 14 residues. The DNA of the CDR3 is TGTGCCAGCAGTGAATCAACGAACACCGGGGAGCTGTTTTTT. Translation: CASSESTNTGELFF.

The V and J genes are TRBV4-1 and TRBJ1-2, with 7 positions matching TRBD1. Unmatched junction bases numbered 13, after V lost 0 bases and J lost 0 bases. The CDR3 spans 19 residues. CDR1 is MGHRA, CDR2 YSYEKL, per germline. The CDR3 is CASSQEPGTASLTNYGYTF. CDR3 bases: TGCGCCAGCAGCCAAGAGCCCGGGACAGCGAGCCTAACTAACTATGGCTACACCTTC.

The CDR3, as DNA: TGTGCCAGCAGCCAGCCGGGACAGGGGACGAATGAGCAGTTCTTC. It codes for CASSQPGQGTNEQFF. This sequence joins TRBV7-3 and TRBJ2-1; 10 bases align to TRBD1. Germline V gene data show CDR1 as SGHTA and CDR2 as FQGTGA. Trimming took 5 bases from V and 7 from J; bases not matched to a gene: 8. CDR3 length: 15 amino acids.

There are a few counts of this clone. The chain employs TRBV19 and TRBJ1-4, with a tentative D call TRBD1 (6 bases). The V gene lost 7 bases and the J gene lost 5 bases, with 14 bases spanning the gap. CDR3 length equals 14 residues. Germline V gives CDR1 LNHDA, CDR2 SQIVND (reference sequence). Here the CDR3 DNA reads TGTGCCAGTAACTTTAGGACAGAAAATGAAAAACTGTTTTTT. The encoded protein is CASNFRTENEKLFF. The whole variable domain, filled in from reference TRBV19 and TRBJ1-4, reads DGGITQSPKYLFRKEGQNVTLSCEQNLNHDAMYWYRQDPGQGLRLIYYSQIVNDFQKGDIAEGYSVSREKKESFPLTVTSAQKNPTAFYLCASNFRTENEKLFFGSGTQLSVL.

J is TRBJ1-4 and V is TRBV3-1 (or the pseudogene TRBV3-2), with D unresolved. Trimming took 1 base from V and 2 from J, leaving 17 bases between them. Germline loops: CDR1 LGHDT, CDR2 YNNKEL (reference sequence). This CDR3 comprises 18 residues. CDR3 in DNA: TGTGCCAGCAGCCAAGGAGGCGCCTTCGGATCGACTAATGAAAAACTGTTTTTT. Translating it yields CASSQGGAFGSTNEKLFF.

This chain joins TRBV24-1 and TRBJ2-3, with D possibly matching TRBD1 (5 bases). The V end lost 3 bases, the J end lost 4 bases, and 10 bases lay between the germline ends. This CDR3 contains 14 residues. Germline lookup yields CDR1 KGHDR and CDR2 SFDVKD. In nucleotides, the CDR3 is TGTGCCACCAGTGATCCTTGGACATCAGATACGCAGTATTTT. It encodes CATSDPWTSDTQYF.

The chain carries TRBV4-1 and TRBJ1-5, with D perhaps matching TRBD1 (5 bases). Germline values: CDR1 MGHRA, CDR2 YSYEKL. V was pared by 5 bases and J by 2 bases, with 19 bases between. The CDR3 consists of 17 residues. CDR3 bases: TGCGCCAGCAGCTGGGGAATACGACGGGGGGGCAATCAGCCCCAGCATTTT. This sequence encodes CASSWGIRRGGNQPQHF.